These 32 T cell receptor beta chains came from one sample sequenced in a study of Ad26.COV2.S vaccination and SARS-CoV-2 variants. Indicated treatment: about 20 received Ad26.COV2.S at low or high dose, single or two shots; 5 received placebo; per-sample allocation not given. Each sample was drawn 63 days after the first injection (of vaccine or placebo). Method: immunoSEQ multiplex PCR; TCRdb's copy keeps in-frame clones and lacks some. The data hold roughly 700,000 clones, with more than 70% observed a single time. This specimen was peripheral blood, taken in a trial of Ad26.COV2.S vaccine versus placebo. The source is a person aged 18 to 65 who received the Ad26.COV2.S COVID-19 vaccine or a placebo.

The chain links TRBV23-1 to TRBJ2-2, with 7 bases lining up with TRBD1. TRBV23-1 is filed as an ORF, its function uncertain. The length of the CDR3 is 16 residues. V lost 7 bases and J lost 0; bases outside the gene matches: 8. CDR3 in amino acids: CASTDSGGSNTGELFF. In nucleotides, the CDR3 is TGCGCCAGCACCGACTCAGGGGGTTCGAACACCGGGGAGCTGTTTTTT.

CDR3 in DNA: TGTGCCAGCAGCCCAGGGACCCAGGGTTACAGCAATCAGCCCCAGCATTTT. Protein: CASSPGTQGYSNQPQHF. This chain links TRBV7-9 with TRBJ1-5, with D possibly matching TRBD1 (5 bases). The germline CDR1 and CDR2 sequences are SEHNR and FQNEAQ (reference sequence). The CDR3 contains 17 residues. V was pared by 5 bases and J by 1 base, with 18 bases between.

The genes are TRBV7-9 and TRBJ1-1; D is ambiguous. Between the trimmed V and J ends, which lost 4 bases and 1 base, there was a span of 16 bases. The germline CDR1 and CDR2 sequences are SEHNR and FQNEAQ (reference sequence). The CDR3 runs 16 residues. The CDR3 loop reads CASSYAGMGSNTEAFF. The CDR3 nucleotides are TGTGCCAGCAGCTACGCCGGGATGGGGTCGAACACTGAAGCTTTCTTT.

This chain links TRBV18 with TRBJ1-1; no definite D call. Germline V CDR1 and CDR2: KGHSH, LQKENI. V lost 0 bases and J lost 1, with 3 bases in between. The CDR3 contains 13 residues. CDR3 sequence reads: CASSPPENTEAFF. CDR3 DNA: TGTGCCAGCTCACCACCGGAGAACACTGAAGCTTTCTTT.

This clone is a singleton in its sample. The J gene is TRBJ1-2, the V gene TRBV7-2, with 7 bases fitting TRBD1. Per the germline V gene, CDR1 is SGHTA and CDR2 is FQGNSA. The CDR3 is made up of 18 amino acids. V shed 5 bases and J 2 bases; nucleotides not matched to a gene: 17. The CDR3 reads CASSLFGPRGGKNYGYTF. CDR3 bases: TGTGCCAGCAGCCTTTTTGGTCCGAGAGGGGGCAAGAACTATGGCTACACCTTC. The full variable domain, with the rest looked up from reference TRBV7-2 and TRBJ1-2, is GAGVSQSPSNKVTEKGKDVELRCDPISGHTALYWYRQSLGQGLEFLIYFQGNSAPDKSGLPSDRFSAERTGGSVSTLTIQRTQQEDSAVYLCASSLFGPRGGKNYGYTFGSGTRLTVV.

The chain uses TRBV19 and TRBJ2-2; D remains ambiguous. The V end was cut by 1 base, the J end by 8 bases, with 11 bases between. The CDR3 has 14 amino acids. Germline V gene sequence: CDR1 LNHDA, CDR2 SQIVND (reference sequence). The CDR3 protein is CASSIGLLTGELFF. The DNA of the CDR3 is TGTGCCAGTAGTATAGGGTTGCTTACTGGGGAGCTGTTTTTT.

The CDR3 spells CASSVGTVYGYTF. The CDR3 nucleotides read TGTGCCAGCAGCGTCGGGACGGTCTATGGCTACACCTTC. The rearrangement uses TRBV5-5 and TRBJ1-2; a weak D match, TRBD1 (5 bases). The V end was cut by 4 bases, the J end by 4 bases, with 11 bases between. Germline values: CDR1 SGHKS, CDR2 YYEKEE (reference sequence). The CDR3 covers 13 residues.

The rearrangement links TRBV6-5 to TRBJ1-3; 7 nucleotides align to TRBD1. Germline V gene data show CDR1 as MNHEY and CDR2 as SVGAGI. The V gene end was trimmed by 6 bases and the J gene end by 2 bases; junction bases not matched to a gene: 10. The CDR3 spans 16 residues. As DNA, the CDR3 is TGTGCCAGCAGCTACATGGGAGACAGGGCTGGAAACACCATATATTTT. This translates into CASSYMGDRAGNTIYF.

The genes are TRBV3-1 (or the pseudogene TRBV3-2) and TRBJ1-2; D is ambiguous. The CDR3 extends over 12 amino acids. V lost 1 base and J lost 9, with 9 bases in between. CDR1 is LGHDT, CDR2 YNNKEL, per germline (reference sequence). The CDR3 here is CASSQGQERYTF. The CDR3 region has the DNA TGTGCCAGCAGCCAAGGTCAGGAACGCTACACCTTC.

The chain uses TRBV19 and TRBJ1-1; D remains ambiguous. Germline CDR1 and CDR2: LNHDA and SQIVND (reference sequence). Between the trimmed V and J ends, which lost 3 bases and 0 bases, there was a span of 11 bases. This CDR3 has 15 amino acids. The CDR3 region is CASSMAFPMNTEAFF. The CDR3 bases are TGTGCCAGTAGTATGGCTTTCCCCATGAACACTGAAGCTTTCTTT.

This clone occurred once. The chain links TRBV27 to TRBJ2-7; D may be TRBD1 (6 bases). V was cut by 5 bases and J by 2 bases, with 19 bases left in between. The CDR3 contains 16 residues. CDR1 is MNHEY and CDR2 is SMNVEV in the germline V gene (reference sequence). CDR3 region: CASSKSLRDITYEQYF. The DNA of the CDR3 is TGTGCCAGCAGTAAGTCCCTCCGGGACATAACCTACGAGCAGTACTTC.

The J gene is TRBJ2-7, the V gene TRBV4-2, with D hard to call. This CDR3 has 14 amino acids. Germline CDR1 LGHNA, CDR2 YNFKEQ. Trimming took off 0 bases at V and 0 bases at J, with 6 bases between the two ends. CDR3 loop: CASSQDLASYEQYF. DNA for the CDR3: TGTGCCAGCAGCCAAGATCTGGCCTCCTACGAGCAGTACTTC.

This rearrangement joins TRBV4-3 to TRBJ1-2; D possibly corresponds to TRBD1 (5 bases). The CDR3 spans 15 residues. Trimming left V 0 bases short and J 4 bases short, with 12 bases between. CDR1 is LGHNA, CDR2 YSLEER, per germline. DNA of the CDR3: TGCGCCAGCAGCCAAGATGGGGGTCGGGGCTATGGCTACACCTTC. Its translation: CASSQDGGRGYGYTF.

The V call is TRBV21-1, the J call TRBJ2-7. TRBV21-1 is an annotated pseudogene. This CDR3 contains 10 residues. The CDR3 coding sequence is TGTGCCAGCACTGGGACCCCGACGTACTTC. It translates to CASTGTPTYF.

This chain uses TRBV6-6 with TRBJ1-2; 8 bases line up with TRBD1. CDR1 and CDR2 from the germline V gene are MNHNY and SVGAGI (reference sequence). The length of the CDR3 is 11 residues. J gave up 9 bases and V 6 bases, and 3 bases lay outside the gene matches. DNA of the CDR3: TGTGCCAGCAGCCGACAGGGGAGCTACACCTTC. As protein: CASSRQGSYTF.

The chain recombines TRBV7-9 with TRBJ2-2; 9 bases agree with TRBD1. Germline values: CDR1 SEHNR, CDR2 FQNEAQ (reference sequence). The ends lost 5 bases at V and 1 base at J; junction bases unmatched: 14. The CDR3 is 19 residues long. CDR3 loop: CASSGGRDRVKLNTGELFF. CDR3 bases: TGTGCCAGCAGCGGAGGCCGGGACAGGGTAAAGTTGAACACCGGGGAGCTGTTTTTT.

This chain uses TRBV7-3 with TRBJ1-1; possible D gene TRBD1, 5 bases. Germline lookup yields CDR1 SGHTA and CDR2 FQGTGA. The CDR3 totals 14 residues. Trimming stripped 2 bases from V and 4 bases from J, with 11 bases between. DNA for the CDR3: TGTGCCAGCAGCTTAGGAGGACAACTCACTGAAGCTTTCTTT. Its translation: CASSLGGQLTEAFF.

This clone was seen once. The chain uses TRBV5-1 and TRBJ2-3; perhaps D is TRBD1 or TRBD2 (5 bases each). Germline V gives CDR1 SGHRS, CDR2 YFSETQ. This CDR3 has 15 amino acids. V shed 2 bases and J shed 6 bases, with 16 bases lying between them. This CDR3 is CASSFSGTTPDTQYF. DNA of the CDR3: TGCGCCAGCAGCTTCTCCGGGACCACCCCGGATACGCAGTATTTT.

The chain recombines TRBV23-1 with TRBJ2-1; 9 nucleotides match TRBD2. TRBV23-1 is flagged as an ORF with uncertain function. The CDR3 contains 15 residues. J gave up 4 bases and V 8 bases, and 9 bases lay outside the gene matches. CDR3 DNA sequence: TGCGCCAGCCACCTCGGCGGGAGGGTTTACAATGAGCAGTTCTTC. It encodes CASHLGGRVYNEQFF.

This chain joins TRBV18 and TRBJ1-6, with unresolved D. V was pared by 1 base and J by 7 bases, with 11 bases between. The CDR3 runs to 15 residues. Per the germline V gene, CDR1 is KGHSH and CDR2 is LQKENI. For the CDR3, the DNA is TGTGCCAGCTCACCACAAAACGGGGAAAATTCACCCCTCCACTTT. The encoded protein is CASSPQNGENSPLHF.

This chain uses TRBV5-6 with TRBJ1-5, with 8 bases aligning to TRBD1. Germline-derived CDR1 and CDR2 are SGHDT and YYEEEE. V lost 5 bases to trimming and J lost 7 bases; unmatched junction nucleotides: 11. This CDR3 comprises 15 residues. The CDR3 sequence is CASSYMDRAGQPQHF. The CDR3 bases are TGTGCCAGCAGTTACATGGACAGGGCGGGGCAGCCCCAGCATTTT.

This clone was observed a single time. CDR3 DNA sequence: TGTGCCAGCTCACCACCGGACAGGGGGAACACTGAAGCTTTCTTT. Its translation: CASSPPDRGNTEAFF. The chain couples TRBV18 to TRBJ1-1; TRBD1 matches at 9 bases. This CDR3 has 15 residues. The germline CDR1 and CDR2 sequences are KGHSH and LQKENI. V was pared by 0 bases and J by 1 base, with 0 bases of the junction left unmatched.

The chain links TRBV6-5 to TRBJ2-1; 9 bases are shared with TRBD1. With V trimmed by 5 bases and J by 9 bases, 5 bases remained unmatched. The germline V gene has CDR1 MNHEY and CDR2 SVGAGI. CDR3 length: 13 amino acids. CDR3 coding DNA: TGTGCCAGCAGTCGGACAGGGGTGGGTGAGCAGTTCTTC. It translates to CASSRTGVGEQFF.

The chain employs TRBV6-1 and TRBJ2-4; 10 bases agree with TRBD1. The CDR3 consists of 16 residues. Germline V gene data show CDR1 as MNHNS and CDR2 as SASEGT. V shed 1 base, J shed 3 bases, and the junction held 3 bases outside the gene matches. CDR3 in DNA: TGTGCCAGCAGTGAAGGACAGGGGGCGTTCAAAAACATTCAGTACTTC. Translating it yields CASSEGQGAFKNIQYF.

The chain combines TRBV6-5 with TRBJ1-4; the match to TRBD1 covers 8 bases. The CDR3 length is 14 residues. V was pared by 3 bases and J by 7 bases, with 4 bases of the junction left unmatched. CDR1 and CDR2 from the germline V gene are MNHEY and SVGAGI. Here the CDR3 DNA reads TGTGCCAGCAGTTATACGACAGGGGCTGAAAAACTGTTTTTT. It yields the protein CASSYTTGAEKLFF.

This chain connects TRBV6-5 to TRBJ1-5; D gene unclear. Trimming cost V 6 bases and J 2 bases, with 14 bases left between them. Germline V gives CDR1 MNHEY, CDR2 SVGAGI. The CDR3 spans 15 residues. The CDR3 DNA follows: TGTGCCAGCAGGAGGGCGCATGATGGCAATCAGCCCCAGCATTTT. Its translation is CASRRAHDGNQPQHF.

CDR3: CASSEGGQGGPQHF. The DNA for the CDR3 is TGTGCCAGCAGTGAGGGGGGACAGGGTGGGCCCCAGCATTTT. The chain carries TRBV2 and TRBJ1-5, with 9 bases matching TRBD1. V lost 3 bases and J lost 9; bases outside the gene matches: 6. The CDR3 contains 14 residues. Germline values: CDR1 SNHLY, CDR2 FYNNEI.

This chain links TRBV18 with TRBJ2-1; D may match TRBD1 or TRBD2 (5 bases each). Trimming stripped 0 bases from V and 9 bases from J, with 15 bases between. Germline V gives CDR1 KGHSH, CDR2 LQKENI. The CDR3 is 15 amino acids. The CDR3 here is CASSPPAGTEREQFF. CDR3 nucleotide sequence: TGTGCCAGCTCACCACCTGCCGGGACCGAACGTGAGCAGTTCTTC.

The V call is TRBV5-1, the J call TRBJ1-2; a weak D match, TRBD1 (5 bases). Germline loops: CDR1 SGHRS, CDR2 YFSETQ. This CDR3 has 15 amino acids. V lost 6 bases to trimming and J lost 11 bases, with 26 bases between them. As DNA, the CDR3 is TGCGCCAGCAAGGTTGACAACGGACATATGAATGTTTACACCTTC. It is translated as CASKVDNGHMNVYTF.

The sample holds one count of this clone. The chain links TRBV30 to TRBJ1-1; maybe TRBD1 (5 bases). The CDR3 has 14 amino acids. The V end lost 2 bases, the J end lost 3 bases, and 13 bases lay between the germline ends. Germline CDR1 reads GTSNPN; CDR2 reads SVGIG (reference sequence). The CDR3 reads CAWSSGGRDTEAFF. As DNA, the CDR3 is TGTGCCTGGAGTTCCGGGGGGAGGGACACTGAAGCTTTCTTT.

The J gene is TRBJ2-7, the V gene TRBV5-4; 8 nucleotides match TRBD1. Germline V CDR1 and CDR2: SGHNT, YYREEE (reference sequence). This CDR3 region has 15 residues. After removal of 4 bases from V and 0 bases from J, the junction contained 6 bases not matched to a gene. The CDR3, as DNA: TGTGCCAGCAGCCATCGACAGGGGAGCTCCTACGAGCAGTACTTC. Protein sequence: CASSHRQGSSYEQYF.

V gene TRBV29-1 combines with J gene TRBJ1-1, with TRBD1 matching over 11 bases. The CDR3 is 13 amino acids. Germline V gene data show CDR1 as SQVTM and CDR2 as ANQGSEA. Losses at the gene ends were 3 bases for V and 5 bases for J; bases not matched to a gene: 2. The CDR3 is CSVDGDRGTEAFF. CDR3 in DNA: TGCAGCGTTGATGGGGACAGGGGGACTGAAGCTTTCTTT.